This TCR beta chain is drawn from a study of cytomegalovirus exposure and HLA in healthy donors. Study context: For the roughly 400 genotyped donors, roughly 80% fell within the Caucasian-associated ancestry cluster. Whole-study findings and limits: After further analysis at a later stage, 16,951 TCR beta sequences were associated with HLA alleles at 0.05 false discovery rate.

60 Vbeta and 13 Jbeta primers were used in PCR. As originally analysed: Among the unique TCR beta chains that a later analysis counted, around 72 million in all, around 11 million were shared. Sequencing used immunoSEQ multiplex PCR; TCRdb keeps in-frame clones, though not all of them. The V and J calls and clone size are taken from that table; D and trimming were inferred from the DNA. Among 200,000 to 250,000 clones listed, nearly 80% were seen once. The V gene lost 5 bases and the J gene lost 1 base, with 14 bases spanning the gap. Germline V lookup: CDR1 ENHRY, CDR2 SYGVKD. The CDR3 runs 15 residues. Points on this clone: Its specificity is unknown.

Sampled while nominally healthy, donors likely had unrecorded immune exposures. The sample was PBMCs. The chain uses TRBV10-3 and TRBJ2-5, with D possibly TRBD2 on 6 matching bases. The receptor comes from a man aged 18 to 35 in good health and CMV-seronegative. CDR3 in amino acids: CAISSVVSGQETQYF. As DNA, the CDR3 is TGTGCCATCAGTTCAGTCGTTAGCGGCCAAGAGACCCAGTACTTC.